This T cell receptor (beta chain) stems from a study of shared clonotypes between healthy human individuals. With respect to this clone: The antigen is undetermined.

Replicate sorted-subset PCRs were loaded with 150 to 200 ng DNA, 30,000 to 35,000 T cell genomes. This table comes from immunoSEQ multiplex PCR, and its TCRdb copy is limited to in-frame clones, with some not included. Among about 2.4 million clones listed, just over 90% were seen once. Study outcomes and limitations: Non-shared clonotypes were found to have lower generation probabilities than the clonotypes that were shared by all four of the sorted-subset donors. Among donors, clonotype sharing was expected to be affected by sequencing depth. Sorted-subset samples were not fully sequenced, rarefaction indicated.

This sequence originates from a man aged 18 to 30 in good health. The sequencing input was naive CD4+ T cells sorted from blood. Subset denoted: CD45RA+ positively selected.

This chain's CDR3 is CASSQGNLEQFF. The DNA of the CDR3 is TGCGCCAGCAGCCAGGGGAATTTGGAGCAGTTCTTC. V and J are TRBV10-1 and TRBJ2-1; a weak D match, TRBD1 (6 bases). V lost 6 bases and J lost 10, with 13 bases in between. The CDR3 covers 12 residues. Germline CDR1 is WNHNN and CDR2 is SYGVQD (reference sequence).